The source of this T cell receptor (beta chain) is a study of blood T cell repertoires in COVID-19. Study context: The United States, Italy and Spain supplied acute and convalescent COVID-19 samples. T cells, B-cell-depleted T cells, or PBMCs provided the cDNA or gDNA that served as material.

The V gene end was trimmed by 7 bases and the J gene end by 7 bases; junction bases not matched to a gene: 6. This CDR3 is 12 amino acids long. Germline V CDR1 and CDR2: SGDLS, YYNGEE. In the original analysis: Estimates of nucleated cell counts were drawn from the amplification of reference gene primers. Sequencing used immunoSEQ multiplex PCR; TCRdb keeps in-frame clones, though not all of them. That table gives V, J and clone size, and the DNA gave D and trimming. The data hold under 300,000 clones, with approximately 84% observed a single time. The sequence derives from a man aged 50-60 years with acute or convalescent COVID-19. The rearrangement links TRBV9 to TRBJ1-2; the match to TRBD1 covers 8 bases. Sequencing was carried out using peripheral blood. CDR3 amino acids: CASWTGSAGYTF. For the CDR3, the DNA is TGTGCCAGCTGGACAGGGTCTGCTGGCTACACCTTC.